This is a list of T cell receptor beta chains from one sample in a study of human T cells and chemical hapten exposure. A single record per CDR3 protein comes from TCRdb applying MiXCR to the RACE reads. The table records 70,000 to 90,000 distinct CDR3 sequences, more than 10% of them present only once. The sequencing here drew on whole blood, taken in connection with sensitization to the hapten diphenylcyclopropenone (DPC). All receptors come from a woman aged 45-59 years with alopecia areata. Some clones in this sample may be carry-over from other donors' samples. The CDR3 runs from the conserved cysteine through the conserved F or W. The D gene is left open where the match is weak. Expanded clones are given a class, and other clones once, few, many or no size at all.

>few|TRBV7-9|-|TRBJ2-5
TGTGCCAGCAGCTACACGGGCGAGACCCAGTACTTC
CASSYTGETQYF
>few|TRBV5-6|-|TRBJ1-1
TGTGCCAGCAGCTTGCCGGGGACCAGCACTGAAGCTTTCTTT
CASSLPGTSTEAFF
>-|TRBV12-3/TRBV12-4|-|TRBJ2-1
TGTGCCAGCAGCCGGGACTCCTCCAATGAGCAGTTCTTC
CASSRDSSNEQFF
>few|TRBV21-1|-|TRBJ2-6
TGTGCCAGCAGTCCTATTCGGATGAAGGGGCCTGGGGCCAACGTCCTGACTTTC
CASSPIRMKGPGANVLTF
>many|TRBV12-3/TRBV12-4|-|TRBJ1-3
TGTGCCAGCAGTTTTTCCAGGGCTGGAAACACCATATATTTT
CASSFSRAGNTIYF
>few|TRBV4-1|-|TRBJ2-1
TGCGCCAGCAGCCTCTACCCCACTAGCTCCTACAATGAGCAGTTCTTC
CASSLYPTSSYNEQFF
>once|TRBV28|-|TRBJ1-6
TGTGCCACCCTCCGGGACGGAAATTCACCCCTCCACTTT
CATLRDGNSPLHF
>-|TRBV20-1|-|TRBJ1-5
TGCAGTGCTACGCGCGACGACCTAGTAAGCAATCAGCCCCAGCATTTT
CSATRDDLVSNQPQHF
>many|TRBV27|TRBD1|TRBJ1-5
TGTGCCAGCAGTTTCCGACAGGGGCATCAGCCCCAGCATTTT
CASSFRQGHQPQHF
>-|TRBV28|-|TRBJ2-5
TGTGCCAGCAGTTTTGTCCAGGGTCTGCCGACGGATGAGACCCAGTACTTC
CASSFVQGLPTDETQYF
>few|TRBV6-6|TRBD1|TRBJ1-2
TGTGCCAGCAGCTCAGGACAGGTTGGACCCTATGGCTACACCTTC
CASSSGQVGPYGYTF
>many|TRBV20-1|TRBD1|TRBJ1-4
TGCAGTGCTGCCCAGACAGGGCTGGAAAAACTGTTTTTT
CSAAQTGLEKLFF
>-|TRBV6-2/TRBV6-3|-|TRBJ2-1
TGTGCCAGCGGTAAAGCATTAGGCCTCGATGAGCAGTTCTTC
CASGKALGLDEQFF
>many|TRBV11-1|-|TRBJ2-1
TGTGCCAGCAGCTTAGGGCGGGATAGCTCCTACAATGAGCAGTTCTTC
CASSLGRDSSYNEQFF
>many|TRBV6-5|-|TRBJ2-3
TGTGCCAGCAGCCAAAGAGGGGTTATCACAGATACGCAGTATTTT
CASSQRGVITDTQYF
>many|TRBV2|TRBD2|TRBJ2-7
TGTGCCAGCAGTGCAGGAGGCGGGGGATTGTTATCAGAGCAGTACTTC
CASSAGGGGLLSEQYF
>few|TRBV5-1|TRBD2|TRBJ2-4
TGCGCCAGCAGTCCAGCTACTAGCGGGAGAAACATTCAGTACTTC
CASSPATSGRNIQYF
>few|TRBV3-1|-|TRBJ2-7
TGTGCCAGCAGCCCCCGGACTCCCAGAGCCGAGCAGTACTTC
CASSPRTPRAEQYF
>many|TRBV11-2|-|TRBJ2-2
TGTGCCAGCAGCTTACAGGGCGCGGTCACCGGGGAGCTGTTTTTT
CASSLQGAVTGELFF
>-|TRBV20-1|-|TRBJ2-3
TGCAGTGCCCCGGGAGGACAGGGAGTCACAGATACGCAGTATTTT
CSAPGGQGVTDTQYF
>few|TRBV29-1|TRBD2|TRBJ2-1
TGCAGCGCCGCGATGGGGGGAGGGAGCTCCTACAATGAGCAGTTCTTC
CSAAMGGGSSYNEQFF
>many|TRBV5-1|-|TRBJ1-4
TGCGCCAGCAGCTTGGCCCGAGGAGGGGGAGAGGAAAAACTGTTTTTT
CASSLARGGGEEKLFF
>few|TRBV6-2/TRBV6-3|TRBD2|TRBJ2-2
TGTGCCAGCAGTTACCCGCGGGGAGGGAGGAGCACCGGGGAGCTGTTTTTT
CASSYPRGGRSTGELFF
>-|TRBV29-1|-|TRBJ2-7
TGCAGCGCTGGGGACGGACAGAGGGAGCAGTACTTC
CSAGDGQREQYF
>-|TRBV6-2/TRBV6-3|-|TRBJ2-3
TGTGCCAGCAGTTATAAAGATACGCAGTATTTT
CASSYKDTQYF
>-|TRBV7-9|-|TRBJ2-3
TGTGCCAGCCTGGAGGTGGGGTCAGTAGCGTTCCCAGATACGCAGTATTTT
CASLEVGSVAFPDTQYF
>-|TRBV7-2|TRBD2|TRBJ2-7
TGTGCCAGCAGCCGACTAGCGGGGAGCTCCTACGAGCAGTACTTC
CASSRLAGSSYEQYF
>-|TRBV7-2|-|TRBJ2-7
TGTGCCAGCAGCCCCGAACAGTTGTCCTACGAGCAGTACTTC
CASSPEQLSYEQYF
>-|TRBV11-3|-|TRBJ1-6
TGTGCCAGCAGCCCAAGGCGGGGGAATTCACCCCTCCACTTT
CASSPRRGNSPLHF
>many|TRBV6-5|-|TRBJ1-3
TGTGCCAGCAGTCGCGACGGGAGCTCTGGAAACACCATATATTTT
CASSRDGSSGNTIYF
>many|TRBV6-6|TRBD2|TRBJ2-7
TGTGCCAGCAGGCGGACTAGCGGGAGCCACGAGCAGTACTTC
CASRRTSGSHEQYF
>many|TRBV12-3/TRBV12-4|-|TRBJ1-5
TGTGCCAGCTCCATTTGGAGGGGTATCGGCAATCAGCCCCAGCATTTT
CASSIWRGIGNQPQHF
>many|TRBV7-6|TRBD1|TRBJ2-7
TGTGCCAGCAGCTTAGCGGGACAGGCACCCTACGAGCAGTACTTC
CASSLAGQAPYEQYF
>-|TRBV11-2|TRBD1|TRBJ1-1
TGTGCCAGCAGCCACACCCGGGACAGTCGGAGGGACACTGAAGCTTTCTTT
CASSHTRDSRRDTEAFF
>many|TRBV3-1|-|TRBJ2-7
TGTGCCAGCGCTATACCGGGCGGGGAGCAGTACTTC
CASAIPGGEQYF
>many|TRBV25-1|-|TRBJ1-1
TGTGCCAGCACCAGAGGGGGGGTCGGTGAAGCTTTCTTT
CASTRGGVGEAFF
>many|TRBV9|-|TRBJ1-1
TGTGCCAGCACGGGGCCCCCTTTCCAGAGCACTGAAGCTTTCTTT
CASTGPPFQSTEAFF
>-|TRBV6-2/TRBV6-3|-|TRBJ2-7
TGTGCCAGCAGTTCTTGGCAGACCTACGAGCAGTACTTC
CASSSWQTYEQYF
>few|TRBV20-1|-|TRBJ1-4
TGCAGTGCTAGAGATAACGGCAGGACTAATGAAAAACTGTTTTTT
CSARDNGRTNEKLFF
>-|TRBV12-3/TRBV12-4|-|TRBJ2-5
TGTGCCAGCACCATGGTGGGGGAGACCCAGTACTTC
CASTMVGETQYF
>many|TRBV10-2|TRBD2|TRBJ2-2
TGCGCCGGCGGGGGGAACACCGGGGAGCTGTTTTTT
CAGGGNTGELFF
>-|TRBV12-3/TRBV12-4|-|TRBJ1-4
TGTGCCAGCAGCTCTGGAAACTTGGCTAATGAAAAACTGTTTTTT
CASSSGNLANEKLFF
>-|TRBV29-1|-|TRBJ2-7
TGCAGCGCCATCCGGGACCCGAGCTCCTACGAGCAGTACTTC
CSAIRDPSSYEQYF